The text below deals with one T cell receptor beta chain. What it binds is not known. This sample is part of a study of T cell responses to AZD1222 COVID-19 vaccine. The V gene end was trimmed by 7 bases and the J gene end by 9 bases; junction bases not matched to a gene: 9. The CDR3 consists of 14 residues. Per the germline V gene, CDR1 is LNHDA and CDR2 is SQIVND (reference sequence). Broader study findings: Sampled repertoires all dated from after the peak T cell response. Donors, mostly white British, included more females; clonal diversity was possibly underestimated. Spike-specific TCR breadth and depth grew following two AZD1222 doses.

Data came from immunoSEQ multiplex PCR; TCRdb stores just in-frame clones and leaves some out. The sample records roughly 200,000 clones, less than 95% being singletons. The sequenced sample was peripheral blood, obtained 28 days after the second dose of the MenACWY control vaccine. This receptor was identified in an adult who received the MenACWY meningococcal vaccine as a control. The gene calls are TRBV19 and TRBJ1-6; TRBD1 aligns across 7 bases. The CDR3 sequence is CASNRVRGSSPLHF. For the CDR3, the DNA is TGTGCCAGTAATCGGGTCAGGGGGAGTTCACCCCTCCACTTT.